The text below deals with one T cell receptor (beta chain). As yet, its antigen is unknown. The CDR3 is 12 residues long. From germline, CDR1 is LNHDA and CDR2 SQIVND (reference sequence). The V end lost 8 bases, the J end lost 5 bases, and 13 bases lay between the germline ends. CD45RO-negative cells were positively selected for CCR7, leaving out terminally differentiated effector memory CD45RA+ cells. Donors comprised healthy HIV-negative adults lacking recent acute infections or vaccinations. Clones were read by immunoSEQ multiplex PCR, and TCRdb kept only the in-frame ones, dropping some. The sample lists around 1.9 million clones, under 95% occurring once. The data derive from a study of shared clonotypes between healthy human individuals. Findings of the study overall: Naive subsets, compared against memory subsets, generally had larger estimated richness values. For naive CD4 cells, roughly 5.5% of clonotypes were shared across four donors.

The rearrangement links TRBV19 to TRBJ2-7; no definite D call. This sequence was found in a man aged 18 to 29 in good health. Some clones in this sample may be carry-over from other donors' samples. The sample consisted of naive CD8+ T cells from PBMCs. The CDR3 nucleotides read TGTGCCAGTGGTGAAGGGATCCACGAGCAGTACTTC. Translating gives CASGEGIHEQYF.